A selection of T cell receptor beta chains follows, all from one sample in a study of control samples from healthy donors and cancer patients. Some clones are missing from TCRdb's copy, which holds only in-frame ones; the method was immunoSEQ multiplex PCR. Among approximately 230,000 clones listed, around 80% were seen once. The source material was PBMCs. The source of these receptors is a woman aged 55-70 years with lung cancer. CDR3s include the opening cysteine and the closing phenylalanine or tryptophan. D genes are given only for firm matches. Size values are once, few and many counts, or a class for expanded clones, and some rows have none.

j_call clone_size v_call d_call cdr3_nt cdr3_aa
TRBJ1-6 once TRBV9 TRBD1 TGTGCCAGCAGCGCGGGACAGGGGCGCTCCTATAATTCACCCCTCCACTTT CASSAGQGRSYNSPLHF
TRBJ2-7 - TRBV10-3 TRBD1 TGTGCCATCGGGGACAGCTCCTACGAGCAGTACTTC CAIGDSSYEQYF
TRBJ2-6 - TRBV19 - TGTGCCAGTAGTCTCTCGACACCTCTCTCTGGGGCCAACGTCCTGACTTTC CASSLSTPLSGANVLTF
TRBJ1-1 - TRBV18 - TGTGCCAGCTCGCAGAGTGCTGCTTGGCTGTTTGGGGCTTTCTTT CASSQSAAWLFGAFF
TRBJ2-7 once TRBV23-1 - TGCGCCAGCAGTCAATCTACCAGGGCCGAGCAGTACTTC CASSQSTRAEQYF
TRBJ1-2 - TRBV27 - TGTGCCAGCAGTCCTTCCGGAGCTAACTATGGCTACACCTTC CASSPSGANYGYTF
TRBJ1-5 - TRBV7-5 - TGTGTCAGAAGCTTAGGAGGGAAGGGGTTCAGCCAGCCCCAGCATTTT CVRSLGGKGFSQPQHF
TRBJ2-1 - TRBV6-5 TRBD2 TGTGCCAGCGAGGGACTAGCGGGAAGCAACAATGAGCAGTTCTTC CASEGLAGSNNEQFF
TRBJ2-3 - TRBV7-3 TRBD1 TGTGCCAGCAGTACTGGGACAGGGGCCGGTACGCAGTATTTT CASSTGTGAGTQYF
TRBJ1-1 - TRBV5-1 TRBD1 TGCGCCAGCAGCGGATGGACAGGGATGAACACTGAAGCTTTCTTT CASSGWTGMNTEAFF
TRBJ1-2 - TRBV5-1 TRBD1 TGCGCCAGCAGCCTAACACAGGGGGCAACCTTCTATGGCTACACCTTC CASSLTQGATFYGYTF
TRBJ2-7 - TRBV28 - TGTGCCAGCAGTTTCCAGGGACGGGCCCACTACGAGCAGTACTTC CASSFQGRAHYEQYF
TRBJ2-1 - TRBV24-1 - TGTGCCACCAGTGATTTCCAGGGCAATGAGCAGTTCTTC CATSDFQGNEQFF
TRBJ2-2 - TRBV19 TRBD2 TGTGCCAGTACTAGACTAGCGGGGGATACCGGGGAGCTGTTTTTT CASTRLAGDTGELFF
TRBJ1-2 - TRBV5-1 TRBD1 TGCGCCAGCAGCCCGGGACAGTACTATGGCTACACCTTC CASSPGQYYGYTF
TRBJ1-1 few TRBV3-1/TRBV3-2 TRBD1 TGTGCCAGCAGCCCGAGGACAGGGAGGGCTGAAGCTTTCTTT CASSPRTGRAEAFF
TRBJ2-1 - TRBV11-2 - TGTGCCAGCAGCTTGGGACCGGGTCCTTACAATGAGCAGTTCTTC CASSLGPGPYNEQFF
TRBJ1-2 - TRBV6-1 - TGTGCCAGCAGTGAATGGTCAGGACAACTACTCTATGGCTACACCTTC CASSEWSGQLLYGYTF
TRBJ1-2 - TRBV4-1 - TGCGCCAGCAGCCAAGATCGAATCGCGGGGCGGAACACCTTC CASSQDRIAGRNTF
TRBJ2-3 - TRBV6-5 - TGTGCCACCAAGGGGGGACTTTACACAGATACGCAGTATTTT CATKGGLYTDTQYF
TRBJ1-1 once TRBV5-1 TRBD1 TGCGCCAGCAGCATGCCCGGGACAGGGCTTGGGACTGAAGCTTTCTTT CASSMPGTGLGTEAFF
TRBJ2-1 - TRBV24-1 - TGTGCCACCAGTGATTCTCCCTCCTACAATGAGCAGTTCTTC CATSDSPSYNEQFF
TRBJ2-7 - TRBV7-2 TRBD2 TGTGCCAGCAGCTTATCCGGGGGGGCCTACGAGCAGTACTTC CASSLSGGAYEQYF
TRBJ2-2 - TRBV5-1 - TGCGCCAGCAGCCACCCCACCGGGGAGCTGTTTTTT CASSHPTGELFF
TRBJ2-2 - TRBV27 - TGTGCCAGCAGCGATTTTAGGACCGGGGAGCTGTTTTTT CASSDFRTGELFF
TRBJ1-2 - TRBV9 TRBD1 TGTGCCAGCAGCGTAGTGGGGACAGGATTCTATGGCTACACCTTC CASSVVGTGFYGYTF
TRBJ2-5 few TRBV12-5 TRBD1 TGTGCTAGTGGTTCGACAGGGGGCATCGAGACCCAGTACTTC CASGSTGGIETQYF
TRBJ2-7 - TRBV5-6 - TGTGCCAGCAGCAAAGGGGGCTACGAGCAGTACTTC CASSKGGYEQYF
TRBJ1-2 once TRBV15 - TGTGCCACCAGCAGAGATGTATCGGGTAGGATCTTC CATSRDVSGRIF